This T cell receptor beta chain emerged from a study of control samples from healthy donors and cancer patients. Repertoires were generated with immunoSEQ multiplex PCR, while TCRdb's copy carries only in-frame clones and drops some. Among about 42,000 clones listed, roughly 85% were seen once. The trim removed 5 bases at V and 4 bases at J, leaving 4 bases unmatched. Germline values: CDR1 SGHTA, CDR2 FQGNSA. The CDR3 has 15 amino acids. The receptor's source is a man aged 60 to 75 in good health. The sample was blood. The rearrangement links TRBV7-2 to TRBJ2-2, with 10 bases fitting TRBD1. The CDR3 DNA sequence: TGTGCCAGCAGCCCCGGGACAGGGGTCACCGGGGAGCTGTTTTTT. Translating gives CASSPGTGVTGELFF.